A single T cell receptor beta chain is shown here with its context. Its antigen is undetermined. Repertoires were generated with immunoSEQ multiplex PCR, while TCRdb's copy carries only in-frame clones and drops some. Here the sample spans around 19,000 clones, approximately 88% being singletons. V was shortened by 2 bases and J by 4 bases, with 21 bases between the two germline ends. This CDR3 contains 17 residues. Germline lookup yields CDR1 LGHNA and CDR2 YSLEER. The time point: cycle 4 day 1 (C4D1), after 6 weeks of nivolumab. There was relapse after autologous stem cell transplantation in every patient, and there was variation in brentuximab vedotin exposure. Magnetic depletion of non-target cells from thawed PBMCs yielded purified CD8+ T cells. Complete response, partial response or progressive disease were the best responses. This sample is drawn from a study of PD-1 blockade in classical Hodgkin lymphoma. Findings and limits, study-wide: Underlying causes for the observed repertoire differences were not defined, possibly disease activity or prior therapy. Complete responders possessed baseline diversity comparable to newly diagnosed patients. Reports described newly diagnosed patients as having lower baseline TCR diversity than healthy donors.

This clonotype was obtained from a human donor with classical Hodgkin lymphoma. The sequencing used CD8+ T cells from blood, collected before the fourth cycle of nivolumab. This chain links TRBV4-3 with TRBJ2-7, with a possible D match to TRBD1 (7 bases). The CDR3 bases are TGCGCCAGCAGCCAATACTCAGGGGGGTCCTCAGTATACGAGCAGTACTTC. It encodes CASSQYSGGSSVYEQYF.